This T cell receptor beta chain was obtained from a study of blood T cell repertoires in COVID-19. Study context: Sites across the United States, Italy and Spain contributed samples from acute and convalescent COVID-19. PBMCs, B-cell-depleted T cells, or T cells provided the cDNA or gDNA that made up the material.

J was trimmed by 5 bases and V by 2 bases; bases with no gene match: 2. CDR1 is MNHEY, CDR2 SMNVEV, per germline (reference sequence). The CDR3 runs 14 residues. Per the study methods: Nucleated cell counts were estimated from reference gene primer amplification. Sequencing used immunoSEQ multiplex PCR; TCRdb keeps in-frame clones, though not all of them. D and trimming come from the DNA, and the V and J calls and clone size come from that table. The table lists about 210,000 clones, about 88% of them singletons. The receptor's source is a man in his forties or fifties with acute or convalescent COVID-19. The specimen sequenced was peripheral blood. This chain connects TRBV27 to TRBJ1-5; 8 bases are shared with TRBD1. CDR3 sequence reads: CASSLGTGHQPQHF. The CDR3 region has the DNA TGTGCCAGCAGTTTAGGGACAGGTCATCAGCCCCAGCATTTT.